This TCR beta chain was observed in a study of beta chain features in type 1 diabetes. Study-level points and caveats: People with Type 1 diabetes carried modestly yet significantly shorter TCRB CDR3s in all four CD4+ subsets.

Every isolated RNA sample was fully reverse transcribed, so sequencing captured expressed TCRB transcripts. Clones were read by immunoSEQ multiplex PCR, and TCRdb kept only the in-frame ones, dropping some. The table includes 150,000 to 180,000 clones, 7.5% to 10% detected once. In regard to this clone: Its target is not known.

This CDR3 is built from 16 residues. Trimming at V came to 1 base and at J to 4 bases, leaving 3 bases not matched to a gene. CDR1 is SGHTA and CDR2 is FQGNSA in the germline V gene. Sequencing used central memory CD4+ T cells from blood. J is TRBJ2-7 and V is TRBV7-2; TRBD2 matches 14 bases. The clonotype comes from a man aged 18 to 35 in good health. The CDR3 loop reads CASSLEGTSGGYEQYF. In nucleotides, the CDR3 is TGTGCCAGCAGCTTAGAAGGGACTAGCGGGGGTTACGAGCAGTACTTC.